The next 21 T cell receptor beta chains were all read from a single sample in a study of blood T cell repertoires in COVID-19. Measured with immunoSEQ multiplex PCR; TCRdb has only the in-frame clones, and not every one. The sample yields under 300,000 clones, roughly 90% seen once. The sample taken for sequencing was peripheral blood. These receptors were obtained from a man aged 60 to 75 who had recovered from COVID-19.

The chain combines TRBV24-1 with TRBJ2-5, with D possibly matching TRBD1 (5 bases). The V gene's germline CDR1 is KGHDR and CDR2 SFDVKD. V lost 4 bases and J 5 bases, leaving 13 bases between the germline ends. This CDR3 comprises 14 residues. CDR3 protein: CATSESQGWETQYF. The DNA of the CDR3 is TGTGCCACCAGTGAGTCGCAGGGTTGGGAGACCCAGTACTTC.

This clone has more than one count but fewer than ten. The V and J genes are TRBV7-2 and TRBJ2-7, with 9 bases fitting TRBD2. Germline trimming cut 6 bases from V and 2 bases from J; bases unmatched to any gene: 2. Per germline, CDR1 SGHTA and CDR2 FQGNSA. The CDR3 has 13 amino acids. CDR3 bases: TGTGCCAGCAGGCTAGCGGGGACCTACGAGCAGTACTTC. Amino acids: CASRLAGTYEQYF.

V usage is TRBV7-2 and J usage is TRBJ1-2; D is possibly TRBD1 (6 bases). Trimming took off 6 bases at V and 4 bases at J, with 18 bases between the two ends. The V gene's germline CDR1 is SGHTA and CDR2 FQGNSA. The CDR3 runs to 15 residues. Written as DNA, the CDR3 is TGTGCCAGCAGTCTAAGCGGGGGCTTGGGCTATGGCTACACCTTC. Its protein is CASSLSGGLGYGYTF.

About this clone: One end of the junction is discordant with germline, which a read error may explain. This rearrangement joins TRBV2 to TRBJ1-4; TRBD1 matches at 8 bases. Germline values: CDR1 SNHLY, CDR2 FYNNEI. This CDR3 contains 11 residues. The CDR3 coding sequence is TGTGCCAGCAGTGTCCAGGACAGGGTGGTTTTT. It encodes CASSVQDRVVF.

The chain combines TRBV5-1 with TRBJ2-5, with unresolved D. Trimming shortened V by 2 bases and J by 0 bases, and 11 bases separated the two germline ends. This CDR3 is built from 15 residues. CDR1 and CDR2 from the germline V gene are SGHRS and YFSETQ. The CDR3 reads CASSLGQAYQETQYF. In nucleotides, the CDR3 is TGCGCCAGCAGCTTAGGTCAGGCGTACCAAGAGACCCAGTACTTC.

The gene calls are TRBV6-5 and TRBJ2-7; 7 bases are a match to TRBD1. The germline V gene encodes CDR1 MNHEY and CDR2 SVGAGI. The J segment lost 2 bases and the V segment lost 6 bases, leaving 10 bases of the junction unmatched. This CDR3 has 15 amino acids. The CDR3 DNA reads TGTGCCAGCAGCGTTTCGGCAGGGGGTCCCTACGAGCAGTACTTC. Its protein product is CASSVSAGGPYEQYF.

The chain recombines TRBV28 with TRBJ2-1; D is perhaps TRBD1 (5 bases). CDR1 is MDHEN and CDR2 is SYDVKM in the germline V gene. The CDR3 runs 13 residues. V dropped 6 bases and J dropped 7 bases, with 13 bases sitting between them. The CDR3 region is CASRLTAGNEQFF. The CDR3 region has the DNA TGTGCCAGCAGGCTGACAGCTGGGAATGAGCAGTTCTTC. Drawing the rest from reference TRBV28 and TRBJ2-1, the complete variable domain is DVKVTQSSRYLVKRTGEKVFLECVQDMDHENMFWYRQDPGLGLRLIYFSYDVKMKEKGDIPEGYSVSREKKERFSLILESASTNQTSMYLCASRLTAGNEQFFGPGTRLTVL.

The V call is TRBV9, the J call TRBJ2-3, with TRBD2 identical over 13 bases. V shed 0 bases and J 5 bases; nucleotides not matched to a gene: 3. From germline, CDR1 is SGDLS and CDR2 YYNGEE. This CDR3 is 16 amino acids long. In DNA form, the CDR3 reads TGTGCCAGCAGCGTAGAAGGACTAGCGGGGGTAGATACGCAGTATTTT. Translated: CASSVEGLAGVDTQYF.

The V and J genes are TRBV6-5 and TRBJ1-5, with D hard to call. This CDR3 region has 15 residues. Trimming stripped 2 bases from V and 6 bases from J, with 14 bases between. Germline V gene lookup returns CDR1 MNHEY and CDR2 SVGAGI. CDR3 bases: TGTGCCAGCAGTTACCGAGCAGGCTACGGTCAGCCCCAGCATTTT. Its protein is CASSYRAGYGQPQHF.

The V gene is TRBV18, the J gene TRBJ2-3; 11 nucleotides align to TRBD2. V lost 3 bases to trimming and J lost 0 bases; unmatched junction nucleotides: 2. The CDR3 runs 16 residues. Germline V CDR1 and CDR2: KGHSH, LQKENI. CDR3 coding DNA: TGTGCCAGCTCACCGTTAGCGGGGGGGAGCACAGATACGCAGTATTTT. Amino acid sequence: CASSPLAGGSTDTQYF.

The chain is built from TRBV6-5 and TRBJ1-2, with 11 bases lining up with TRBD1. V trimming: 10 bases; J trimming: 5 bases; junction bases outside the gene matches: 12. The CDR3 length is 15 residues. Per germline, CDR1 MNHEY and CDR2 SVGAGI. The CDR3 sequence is CATTSRDRGFYGYTF. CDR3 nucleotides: TGTGCCACTACGTCGAGGGACAGGGGGTTTTATGGCTACACCTTC.

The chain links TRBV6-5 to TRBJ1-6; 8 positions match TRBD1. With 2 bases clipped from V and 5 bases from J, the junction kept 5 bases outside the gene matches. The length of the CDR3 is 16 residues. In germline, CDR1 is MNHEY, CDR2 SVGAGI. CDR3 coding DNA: TGTGCCAGCAGTTACCTTGGACAGGGCAATAATTCACCCCTCCACTTT. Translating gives CASSYLGQGNNSPLHF.

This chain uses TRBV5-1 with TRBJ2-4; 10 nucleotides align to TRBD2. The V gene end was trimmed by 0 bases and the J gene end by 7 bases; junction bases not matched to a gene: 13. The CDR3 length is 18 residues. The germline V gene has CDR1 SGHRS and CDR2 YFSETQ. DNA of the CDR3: TGCGCCAGCAGCTTGGCCCCCCGTTATAGCGGGGGGATGAACATTCAGTACTTC. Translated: CASSLAPRYSGGMNIQYF.

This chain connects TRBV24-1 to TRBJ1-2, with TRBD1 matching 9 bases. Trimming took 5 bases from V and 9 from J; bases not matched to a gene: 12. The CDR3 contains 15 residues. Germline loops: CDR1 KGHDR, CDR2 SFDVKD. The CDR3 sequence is CATSGGQGSESSYTF. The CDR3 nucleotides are TGTGCCACCAGTGGGGGACAGGGAAGTGAGTCCAGCTACACCTTC.

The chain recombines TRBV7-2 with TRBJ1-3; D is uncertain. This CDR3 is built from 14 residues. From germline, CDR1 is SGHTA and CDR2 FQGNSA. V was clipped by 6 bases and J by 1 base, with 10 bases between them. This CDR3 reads CASRRTGSGNTIYF. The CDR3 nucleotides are TGTGCCAGCAGACGAACGGGTTCTGGAAACACCATATATTTT.

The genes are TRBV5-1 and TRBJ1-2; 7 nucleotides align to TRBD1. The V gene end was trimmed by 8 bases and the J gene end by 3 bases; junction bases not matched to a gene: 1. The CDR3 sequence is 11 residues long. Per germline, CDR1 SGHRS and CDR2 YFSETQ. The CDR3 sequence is CASGQDYGYTF. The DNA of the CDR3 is TGCGCCAGTGGACAGGACTATGGCTACACCTTC.

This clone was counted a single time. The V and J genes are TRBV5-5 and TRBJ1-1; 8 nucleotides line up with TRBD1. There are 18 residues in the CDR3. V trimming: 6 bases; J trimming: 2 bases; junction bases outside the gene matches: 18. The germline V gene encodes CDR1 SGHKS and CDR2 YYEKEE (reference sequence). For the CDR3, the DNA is TGTGCCAGCACCCTATCTACCGGGACAGGCGGGTCCAACACTGAAGCTTTCTTT. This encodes CASTLSTGTGGSNTEAFF.

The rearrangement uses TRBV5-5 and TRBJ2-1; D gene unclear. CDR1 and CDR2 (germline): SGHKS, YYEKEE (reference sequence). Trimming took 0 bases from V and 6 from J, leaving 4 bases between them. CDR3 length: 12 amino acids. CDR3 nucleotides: TGTGCCAGCAGCTTGGCCTTCAATGAGCAGTTCTTC. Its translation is CASSLAFNEQFF. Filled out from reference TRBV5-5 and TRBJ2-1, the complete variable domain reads DAGVTQSPTHLIKTRGQQVTLRCSPISGHKSVSWYQQVLGQGPQFIFQYYEKEERGRGNFPDRFSARQFPNYSSELNVNALLLGDSALYLCASSLAFNEQFFGPGTRLTVL.

DNA for the CDR3: TGTGCCAGCAGCCTGGACAGGTTAAATGAGCAGTTCTTC. This translates into CASSLDRLNEQFF. V is TRBV11-2 and J is TRBJ2-1; the match to TRBD1 covers 7 bases. Germline CDR1 reads SGHAT; CDR2 reads FQNNGV. V was clipped by 5 bases and J by 7 bases; unmatched bases: 5. This CDR3 region has 13 residues. The variable domain in full, completed from reference TRBV11-2 and TRBJ2-1, reads EAGVAQSPRYKIIEKRQSVAFWCNPISGHATLYWYQQILGQGPKLLIQFQNNGVVDDSQLPKDRFSAERLKGVDSTLKIQPAKLEDSAVYLCASSLDRLNEQFFGPGTRLTVL.

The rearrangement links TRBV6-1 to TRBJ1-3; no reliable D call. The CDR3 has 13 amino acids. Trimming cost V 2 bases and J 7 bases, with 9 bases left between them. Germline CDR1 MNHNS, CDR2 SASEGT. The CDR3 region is CASSEKGRNTIYF. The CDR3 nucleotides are TGTGCCAGCAGTGAAAAAGGGAGGAACACCATATATTTT.

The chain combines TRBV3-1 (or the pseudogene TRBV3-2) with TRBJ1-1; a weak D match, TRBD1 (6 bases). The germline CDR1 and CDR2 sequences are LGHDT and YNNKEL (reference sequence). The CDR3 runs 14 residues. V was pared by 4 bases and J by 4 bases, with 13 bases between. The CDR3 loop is CASSLQGLGTEAFF. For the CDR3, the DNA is TGTGCCAGCAGCCTCCAGGGGCTCGGCACTGAAGCTTTCTTT.